These 21 T cell receptor beta chains were all obtained from the same sample, sequenced in a study of T cells after yellow fever vaccination. TCRdb reanalysed the 5' RACE reads using MiXCR and keeps one entry per CDR3 protein. The sample has around 250,000 distinct CDR3 sequences, about 5% seen once. This specimen consisted of CD4+ T cells sorted from PBMCs, obtained on the day of the yellow fever booster vaccination. The receptor set was obtained from a young man who received the YFV17D yellow fever vaccine.

This clonotype was found many times. This chain links TRBV5-4 with TRBJ1-3; D is perhaps TRBD1 (6 bases). CDR1 and CDR2 from the germline V gene are SGHNT and YYREEE (reference sequence). The V and J ends lost 4 bases and 4 bases respectively, with 12 bases between them. The CDR3 has 14 amino acids. CDR3 DNA: TGTGCCAGCAGCCGCGGGACATTAGGAAACACCATATATTTT. Translated: CASSRGTLGNTIYF.

In this sample, this clonotype turned up a few times. This chain uses TRBV11-3 with TRBJ1-5, with D possibly TRBD1 on 6 matching bases. The germline V gene has CDR1 SGHNT and CDR2 YENEEA. CDR3 size: 16 residues. V dropped 11 bases and J dropped 4 bases, with 24 bases sitting between them. Here the CDR3 DNA reads TGTGCCGCGAGCTTAGATGGGGGCCGGAGGAATCAGCCCCAGCATTTT. Translation: CAASLDGGRRNQPQHF. Variable domain in full (rest from reference TRBV11-3 and TRBJ1-5): EAGVVQSPRYKIIEKKQPVAFWCNPISGHNTLYWYLQNLGQGPELLIRYENEEAVDDSQLPKDRFSAERLKGVDSTLKIQPAELGDSAVYLCAASLDGGRRNQPQHFGDGTRLSIL.

This clonotype was counted many times. V is TRBV5-1 and J is TRBJ2-2, with D unclear. Trimming shortened V by 2 bases and J by 6 bases, and 11 bases separated the two germline ends. This CDR3 is built from 14 residues. Germline values: CDR1 SGHRS, CDR2 YFSETQ. CDR3 region: CASSFTPDPGELFF. The CDR3 DNA reads TGCGCCAGCAGCTTTACCCCGGATCCCGGGGAGCTGTTTTTT.

This chain links TRBV19 with TRBJ2-7, with D uncertain. The CDR3 extends over 12 amino acids. The ends were cut back, 8 bases at V and 2 bases at J, with 10 bases in the middle. CDR1 and CDR2 (germline): LNHDA, SQIVND (reference sequence). Here the CDR3 reads CASGERPYEQYF. CDR3 nucleotide sequence: TGTGCCAGTGGGGAAAGACCCTACGAGCAGTACTTC.

The chain combines TRBV28 with TRBJ2-1; the D call may be TRBD1 or TRBD2 (6 bases each). CDR1 is MDHEN and CDR2 is SYDVKM in the germline V gene. V lost 4 bases, J lost 5 bases, and 15 bases lay in between. The length of the CDR3 is 15 residues. The CDR3 sequence is CASSWWGRGNNEQFF. CDR3 sequence (DNA): TGTGCCAGCAGTTGGTGGGGGCGGGGAAACAATGAGCAGTTCTTC.

The chain joins TRBV5-6 to TRBJ2-7; 8 positions agree with TRBD1. From germline, CDR1 is SGHDT and CDR2 YYEEEE. V dropped 4 bases and J dropped 2; count of bases not matched to a gene: 8. The CDR3 runs 15 residues. As DNA, the CDR3 is TGTGCCAGCAGCCCTACAGGACAGGGTACCTACGAGCAGTACGTC. Translation gives CASSPTGQGTYEQYV.

V and J are TRBV20-1 and TRBJ1-5; TRBD1 is a possible D gene (6 bases). V gave up 3 bases and J gave up 5 bases, with 11 bases separating them. CDR1 is DFQATT, CDR2 SNEGSKA, per germline (reference sequence). This CDR3 is built from 13 residues. The CDR3 bases are TGCAGTGCTAGTAACAGGGAGGATCAGCCCCAGCATTTT. Amino acids: CSASNREDQPQHF.

This clonotype was observed a few times. V gene TRBV7-3 combines with J gene TRBJ2-6, with D possibly being TRBD2 (6 bases). Germline V gene sequence: CDR1 SGHTA, CDR2 FQGTGA. V lost 2 bases to trimming and J lost 2 bases, with 7 bases between them. The CDR3 extends over 15 amino acids. The CDR3 nucleotides are TGTGCCAGCAGCTTAGGGACTGCTGGGGCCAACGTCCTGACTTTC. As protein: CASSLGTAGANVLTF.

In this sample, this clonotype turned up many times. The chain employs TRBV10-3 and TRBJ2-7, with 7 bases matching TRBD1. Germline-derived CDR1 and CDR2 are ENHRY and SYGVKD. The CDR3 spans 14 residues. With 4 bases clipped from V and 2 bases from J, the junction kept 5 bases outside the gene matches. CDR3 nucleotide sequence: TGTGCCATCAGTGGGGTGACAGGGACCTACGAGCAGTACTTC. Translation gives CAISGVTGTYEQYF.

This clonotype was observed a handful of times. V usage is TRBV2 and J usage is TRBJ1-5; D gene ambiguous. Between the trimmed V and J ends, which lost 1 base and 5 bases, there was a span of 12 bases. The CDR3 totals 15 residues. Germline CDR1 reads SNHLY; CDR2 reads FYNNEI. DNA for the CDR3: TGTGCCAGCAGTGAAGTCGGAGGAAGGGATCAGCCCCAGCATTTT. Its translation is CASSEVGGRDQPQHF.

Concerning this clonotype: The conserved phenylalanine or tryptophan is not found at the CDR3 terminus, so this likely reflects a read error. This chain connects TRBV5-5 to TRBJ1-2, with TRBD1 matching over 7 bases. This CDR3 spans 14 amino acids. Losses at the gene ends were 1 base for V and 1 base for J; bases not matched to a gene: 1. Germline-derived CDR1 and CDR2 are SGHKS and YYEKEE (reference sequence). CDR3 coding DNA: TGTGCCAGCAGCTTGTACAGGGGTAACTATGGCTACACCCTC. It encodes CASSLYRGNYGYTL.

Many counts were recorded for this clonotype. The V call is TRBV9, the J call TRBJ2-3; 8 bases agree with TRBD1. J was trimmed by 4 bases and V by 2 bases; bases with no gene match: 3. CDR3 length: 14 residues. Germline assignment: CDR1 SGDLS and CDR2 YYNGEE. CDR3 sequence (DNA): TGTGCCAGCAGCGTCGAACAGGGGGCAGATACGCAGTATTTT. Its protein is CASSVEQGADTQYF.

This clonotype has at least ten counts. The chain recombines TRBV2 with TRBJ1-2; unclear D gene. Germline V gene data show CDR1 as SNHLY and CDR2 as FYNNEI. The V end was cut by 4 bases, the J end by 6 bases, with 12 bases between. The CDR3 covers 13 residues. CDR3 region: CASSGLILDGYTF. The CDR3 DNA is TGTGCCAGCAGTGGTCTAATCCTCGATGGCTACACCTTC.

This clonotype was counted at least ten times. CDR3: CASSQPSGGINEQFF. For the CDR3, the DNA is TGCGCCAGCAGCCAACCTAGCGGGGGGATCAATGAGCAGTTCTTC. The chain employs TRBV4-3 and TRBJ2-1, with TRBD2 identical over 11 bases. CDR1 is LGHNA and CDR2 is YSLEER in the germline V gene. CDR3 length equals 15 residues. Trimming cost V 2 bases and J 6 bases; bases outside gene matches: 3.

This clonotype showed up many times. The chain links TRBV7-2 to TRBJ2-7, with D unclear. Germline lookup yields CDR1 SGHTA and CDR2 FQGNSA. CDR3 length equals 15 residues. V lost 1 base to trimming and J lost 3 bases, with 13 bases between them. The CDR3 DNA follows: TGTGCCAGCAGCTTAGTTCGCTGGGGTTTCTACGAGCAGTACTTC. Its protein is CASSLVRWGFYEQYF.

The V call is TRBV15, the J call TRBJ2-3; perhaps TRBD2 as D (6 bases). The CDR3 has 18 amino acids. With 2 bases removed from V and 0 bases from J, the gap between germline ends came to 18 bases. CDR1 and CDR2 from the germline V gene are LNHNV and YYDKDF (reference sequence). The CDR3 coding sequence is TGTGCCACCAGCAGACAACCCCCTGTCCGGGGGAGCACAGATACGCAGTATTTT. It encodes CATSRQPPVRGSTDTQYF.

This clonotype came up a few times. This sequence joins TRBV25-1 and TRBJ2-1, with D possibly being TRBD2 (5 bases). The CDR3 sequence is 13 residues long. V was trimmed by 0 bases and J by 6 bases, leaving 6 bases between them. CDR1 is MGHDK and CDR2 is SYGVNS in the germline V gene. CDR3: CASSEYEGNEQFF. Written as DNA, the CDR3 is TGTGCCAGCAGTGAATATGAGGGCAATGAGCAGTTCTTC.

The rearrangement links TRBV12-3 or TRBV12-4 to TRBJ2-6; D perhaps matches TRBD1 (6 bases). The CDR3 totals 15 residues. Trimming removed 3 bases at V and 0 bases at J, with 6 bases between. The CDR3 DNA reads as TGTGCCAGCAGTTTGACAGGCTCTGGGGCCAACGTCCTGACTTTC. It translates to CASSLTGSGANVLTF.

The chain couples TRBV5-1 to TRBJ2-1; D possibly uses TRBD1 or TRBD2 (6 bases each). This CDR3 is built from 14 residues. V was clipped by 4 bases and J by 8 bases, with 16 bases between them. CDR1 SGHRS and CDR2 YFSETQ come from the germline V gene. In DNA, the CDR3 is TGCGCCAGCAGCCCTAGGGGGGCCGGGTATGAGCAGTTCTTC. Translated: CASSPRGAGYEQFF. The whole variable domain, filled in from reference TRBV5-1 and TRBJ2-1, reads KAGVTQTPRYLIKTRGQQVTLSCSPISGHRSVSWYQQTPGQGLQFLFEYFSETQRNKGNFPGRFSGRQFSNSRSEMNVSTLELGDSALYLCASSPRGAGYEQFFGPGTRLTVL.

Only a few counts were recorded for this clonotype. This chain uses TRBV19 with TRBJ2-1; tentative D call: TRBD1 (6 bases). The ends were cut back, 10 bases at V and 0 bases at J, with 19 bases in the middle. CDR3 length: 16 amino acids. Germline values: CDR1 LNHDA, CDR2 SQIVND (reference sequence). For the CDR3, the DNA is TGTGCCACCAACCCCAGGGGAGTGTACTCCTACAATGAGCAGTTCTTC. As protein: CATNPRGVYSYNEQFF.

In its sample, this clonotype was seen a few times. The chain couples TRBV19 to TRBJ1-1, with TRBD1 identical over 8 bases. The CDR3 loop spans 15 amino acids. Germline values: CDR1 LNHDA, CDR2 SQIVND (reference sequence). With V trimmed by 9 bases and J by 4 bases, 13 bases remained unmatched. CDR3 bases: TGTGCCAGAGTAGGGGGACAGGCGACGTTCACTGAAGCTTTCTTT. It codes for CARVGGQATFTEAFF.